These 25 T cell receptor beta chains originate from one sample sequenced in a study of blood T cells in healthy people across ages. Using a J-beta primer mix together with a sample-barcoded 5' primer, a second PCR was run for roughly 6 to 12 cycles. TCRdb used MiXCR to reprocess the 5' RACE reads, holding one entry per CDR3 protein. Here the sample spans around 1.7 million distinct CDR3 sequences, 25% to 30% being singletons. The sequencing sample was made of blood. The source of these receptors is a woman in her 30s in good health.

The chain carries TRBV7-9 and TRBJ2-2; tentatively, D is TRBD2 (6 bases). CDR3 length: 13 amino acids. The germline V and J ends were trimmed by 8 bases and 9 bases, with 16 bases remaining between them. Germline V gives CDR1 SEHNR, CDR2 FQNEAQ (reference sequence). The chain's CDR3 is CASARLETRELFF. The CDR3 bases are TGTGCCAGCGCGAGACTAGAAACCAGGGAGCTGTTTTTT.

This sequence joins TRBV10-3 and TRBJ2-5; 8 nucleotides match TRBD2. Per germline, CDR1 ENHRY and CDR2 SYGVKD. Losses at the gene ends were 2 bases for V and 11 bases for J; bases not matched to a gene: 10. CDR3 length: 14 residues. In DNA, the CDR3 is TGTGCCATCAGTGAGCCACTAGCGGTTGGGGAGCAGTACTTC. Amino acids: CAISEPLAVGEQYF.

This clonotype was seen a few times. In nucleotides, the CDR3 is TGTGCCAGCAGTCGGGACAGGGGAGTAGAGACCCAGTACTTC. Its protein is CASSRDRGVETQYF. The gene calls are TRBV2 and TRBJ2-5, with 10 positions matching TRBD1. The V and J ends lost 5 bases and 4 bases, in that order; junction bases with no gene match: 4. Germline V gives CDR1 SNHLY, CDR2 FYNNEI. This CDR3 is 14 amino acids long.

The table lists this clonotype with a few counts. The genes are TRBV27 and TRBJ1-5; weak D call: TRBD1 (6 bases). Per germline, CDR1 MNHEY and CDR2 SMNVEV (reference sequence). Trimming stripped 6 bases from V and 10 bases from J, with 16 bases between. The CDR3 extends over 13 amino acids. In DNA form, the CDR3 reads TGTGCCAGCAGGCAAGGACAGTTACTTCCCCAGCATTTT. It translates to CASRQGQLLPQHF.

The CDR3 nucleotides are TGTGCCAGCAGGGAGGTGGGGGGCTCTCAGCCCCAGCATTTT. Its protein product is CASREVGGSQPQHF. The chain joins TRBV25-1 to TRBJ1-5; a possible D gene is TRBD1 (6 bases). The CDR3 covers 14 residues. The V and J ends lost 6 bases and 6 bases respectively, with 15 bases between them. Germline V CDR1 and CDR2: MGHDK, SYGVNS.

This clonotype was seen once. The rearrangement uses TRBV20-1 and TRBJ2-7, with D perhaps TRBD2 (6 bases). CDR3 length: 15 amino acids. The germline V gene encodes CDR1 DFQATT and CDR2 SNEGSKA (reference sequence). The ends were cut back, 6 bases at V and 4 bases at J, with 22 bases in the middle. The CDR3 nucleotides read TGCAGTGCCAGGAGGGCGGACCCGAGTTTGTACGAGCAGTACTTC. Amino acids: CSARRADPSLYEQYF.

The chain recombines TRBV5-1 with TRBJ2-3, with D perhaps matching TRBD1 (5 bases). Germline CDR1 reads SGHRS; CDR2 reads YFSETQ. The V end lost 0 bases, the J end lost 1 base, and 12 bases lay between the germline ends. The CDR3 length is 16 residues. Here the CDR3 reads CASSLEAGPGTDTQYF. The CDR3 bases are TGCGCCAGCAGCTTGGAGGCAGGGCCTGGCACAGATACGCAGTATTTT.

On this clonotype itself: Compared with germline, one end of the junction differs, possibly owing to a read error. CDR3 region: CASSGGTFYGDTF. DNA of the CDR3: TGTGCCAGCTCGGGGGGAACCTTCTATGGCGACACCTTC. This sequence joins TRBV25-1 and TRBJ1-2; possibly TRBD1 for D (5 bases). The length of the CDR3 is 13 residues. The germline gives CDR1 MGHDK, CDR2 SYGVNS.

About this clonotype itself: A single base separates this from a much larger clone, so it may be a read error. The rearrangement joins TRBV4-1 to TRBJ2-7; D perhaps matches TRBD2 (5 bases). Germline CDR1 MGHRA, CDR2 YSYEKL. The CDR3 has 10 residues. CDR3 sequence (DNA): TGCACCAGCAGCCAGCGGGAGCAGTACTTC. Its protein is CTSSQREQYF.

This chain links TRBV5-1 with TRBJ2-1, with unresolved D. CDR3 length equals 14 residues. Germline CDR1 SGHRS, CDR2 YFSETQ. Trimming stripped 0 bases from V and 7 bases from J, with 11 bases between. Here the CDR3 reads CASSLEIRHNEQFF. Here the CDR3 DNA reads TGCGCCAGCAGCTTGGAAATAAGGCATAATGAGCAGTTCTTC.

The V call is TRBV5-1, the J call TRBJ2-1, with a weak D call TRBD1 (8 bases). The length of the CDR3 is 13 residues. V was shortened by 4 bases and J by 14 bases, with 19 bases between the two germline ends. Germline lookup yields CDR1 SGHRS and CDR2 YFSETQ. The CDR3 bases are TGCGCCAGCAGCCCTGGACAGGGAGGGCCGGAGTTCTTC. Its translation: CASSPGQGGPEFF.

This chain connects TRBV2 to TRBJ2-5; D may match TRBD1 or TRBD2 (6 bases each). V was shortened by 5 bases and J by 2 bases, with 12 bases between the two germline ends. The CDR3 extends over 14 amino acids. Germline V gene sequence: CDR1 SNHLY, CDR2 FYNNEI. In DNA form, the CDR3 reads TGTGCCAGCAGTAAACAGGGACTTCAAGAGACCCAGTACTTC. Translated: CASSKQGLQETQYF.

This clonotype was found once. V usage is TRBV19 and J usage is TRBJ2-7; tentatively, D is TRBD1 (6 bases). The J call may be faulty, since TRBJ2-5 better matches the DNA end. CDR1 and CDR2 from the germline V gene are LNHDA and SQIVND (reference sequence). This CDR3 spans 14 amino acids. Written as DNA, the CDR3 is TGTGCCAGTAGTGTCAGGGGATATGGGGAGACCCAGTACTTC. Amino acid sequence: CASSVRGYGETQYF.

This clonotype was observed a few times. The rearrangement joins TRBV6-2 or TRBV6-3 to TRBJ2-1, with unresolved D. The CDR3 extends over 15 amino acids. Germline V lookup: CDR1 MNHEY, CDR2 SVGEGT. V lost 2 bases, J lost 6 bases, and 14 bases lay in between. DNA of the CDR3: TGTGCCAGCAGTTACCTCCTCAATCCACCCAATGAGCAGTTCTTC. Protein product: CASSYLLNPPNEQFF.

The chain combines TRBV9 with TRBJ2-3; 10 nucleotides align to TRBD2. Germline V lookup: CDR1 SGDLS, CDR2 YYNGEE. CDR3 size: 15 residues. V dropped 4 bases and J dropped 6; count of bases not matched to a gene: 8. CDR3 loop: CASSPSGRALDTQYF. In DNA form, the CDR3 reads TGTGCCAGCAGCCCCAGCGGGAGGGCCCTTGATACGCAGTATTTT.

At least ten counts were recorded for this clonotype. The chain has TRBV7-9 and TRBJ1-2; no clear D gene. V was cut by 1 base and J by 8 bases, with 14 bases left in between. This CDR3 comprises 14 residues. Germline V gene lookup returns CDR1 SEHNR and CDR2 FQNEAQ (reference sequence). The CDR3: CASSLVGFSVGYTF. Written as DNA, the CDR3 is TGTGCCAGCAGCTTAGTCGGGTTTTCTGTCGGCTACACCTTC.

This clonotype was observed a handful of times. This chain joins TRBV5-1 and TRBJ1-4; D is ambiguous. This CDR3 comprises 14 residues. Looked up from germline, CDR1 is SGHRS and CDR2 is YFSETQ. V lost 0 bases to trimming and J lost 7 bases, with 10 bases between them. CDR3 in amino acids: CASSLDGEGEKLFF. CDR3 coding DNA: TGCGCCAGCAGCTTGGACGGGGAGGGTGAAAAACTGTTTTTT.

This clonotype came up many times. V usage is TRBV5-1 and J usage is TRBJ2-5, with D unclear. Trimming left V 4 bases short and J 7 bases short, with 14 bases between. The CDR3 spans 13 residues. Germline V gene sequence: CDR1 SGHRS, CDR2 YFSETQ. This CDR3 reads CASSPGSSGTQYF. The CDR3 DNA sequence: TGCGCCAGCAGCCCCGGTTCATCAGGGACCCAGTACTTC.

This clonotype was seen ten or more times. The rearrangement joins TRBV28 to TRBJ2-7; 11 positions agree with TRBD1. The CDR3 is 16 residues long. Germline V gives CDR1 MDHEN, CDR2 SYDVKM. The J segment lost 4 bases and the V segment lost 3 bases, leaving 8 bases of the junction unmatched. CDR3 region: CASSFGQGAKGYEQYF. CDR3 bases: TGTGCCAGCAGTTTTGGACAGGGGGCAAAGGGGTACGAGCAGTACTTC.

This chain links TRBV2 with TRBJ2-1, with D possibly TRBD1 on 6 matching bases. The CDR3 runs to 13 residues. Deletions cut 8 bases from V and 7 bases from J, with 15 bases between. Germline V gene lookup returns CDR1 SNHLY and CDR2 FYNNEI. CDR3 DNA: TGTGCCAGCGTGGACCCCCAGGGGAATGAGCAGTTCTTC. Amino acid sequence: CASVDPQGNEQFF.

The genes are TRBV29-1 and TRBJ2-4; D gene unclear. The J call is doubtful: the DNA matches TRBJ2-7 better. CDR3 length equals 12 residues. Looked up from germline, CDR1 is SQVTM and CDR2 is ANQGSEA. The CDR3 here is CSVVGVGREQYF. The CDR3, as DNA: TGCAGCGTTGTTGGGGTGGGTCGCGAGCAGTACTTC.

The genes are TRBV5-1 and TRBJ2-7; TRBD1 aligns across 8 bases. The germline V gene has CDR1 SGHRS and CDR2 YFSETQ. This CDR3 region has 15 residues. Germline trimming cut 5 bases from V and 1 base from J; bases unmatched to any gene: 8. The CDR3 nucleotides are TGCGCCAGCAGTCGAAATCGGGACAGGTCCTACGAGCAGTACTTC. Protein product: CASSRNRDRSYEQYF.

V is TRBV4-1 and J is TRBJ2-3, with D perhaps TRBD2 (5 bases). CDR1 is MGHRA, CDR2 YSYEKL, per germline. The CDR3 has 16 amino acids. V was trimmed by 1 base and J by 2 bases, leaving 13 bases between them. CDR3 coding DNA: TGCGCCAGCAGCCAAGTGTCGGGGTCAGACACAGATACGCAGTATTTT. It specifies CASSQVSGSDTDTQYF.

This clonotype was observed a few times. For the CDR3, the DNA is TGTGCCAGCAGCTTAGAATACGGGTGGAATGAGCAGTTCTTC. Its protein is CASSLEYGWNEQFF. The chain is built from TRBV7-2 and TRBJ2-1; D is unclear. CDR1 and CDR2 from the germline V gene are SGHTA and FQGNSA. V lost 1 base and J 7 bases, leaving 11 bases between the germline ends. The CDR3 extends over 14 amino acids. The whole variable domain, filled in from reference TRBV7-2 and TRBJ2-1, reads GAGVSQSPSNKVTEKGKDVELRCDPISGHTALYWYRQSLGQGLEFLIYFQGNSAPDKSGLPSDRFSAERTGGSVSTLTIQRTQQEDSAVYLCASSLEYGWNEQFFGPGTRLTVL.

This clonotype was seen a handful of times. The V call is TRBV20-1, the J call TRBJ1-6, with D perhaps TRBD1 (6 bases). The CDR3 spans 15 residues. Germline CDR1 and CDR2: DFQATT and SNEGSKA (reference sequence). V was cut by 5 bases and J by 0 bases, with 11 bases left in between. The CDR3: CSAPDRSSYNSPLHF. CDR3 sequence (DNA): TGCAGTGCTCCAGACAGGAGCTCCTATAATTCACCCCTCCACTTT.